This section outlines one T cell receptor (beta chain) sequence together with its context. V was cut by 4 bases and J by 12 bases, with 10 bases left in between. The length of the CDR3 is 11 residues. CDR1 SGHAT and CDR2 FQDESV come from the germline V gene (reference sequence). The data originate from a study of blood T cell repertoires in COVID-19. Per the authors' pipeline: Estimated nucleated cell counts came from reference gene primer amplification. TCRdb's copy holds only in-frame clones and misses some; the assay was immunoSEQ multiplex PCR. Clonal size and the V and J genes are those of that table, whereas D and trimming came from the DNA. The table lists approximately 400,000 clones, about 91% of them singletons. Seattle patients were enrolled during active infection and followed longitudinally.

The sequencing sample was made of peripheral blood. The V and J genes are TRBV11-1 and TRBJ2-1; D ambiguous. This receptor was obtained from a woman aged 45 to 65 with COVID-19, enrolled during active disease. Here the CDR3 reads CASSSPGGQFF. DNA of the CDR3: TGTGCCAGCAGCTCCCCCGGTGGGCAGTTCTTC.